This record covers a single TCR beta chain. It has no known antigen specificity. The record has no base qualities; no much larger clone is one base away. Each collaborating institution followed its own protocols to collect whole blood in K2EDTA tubes. For TCRbeta analysis, collaborators shipped samples as frozen whole blood, isolated PBMCs, or DNA extracted from either of those sample types. From its cysteine to its phenylalanine, the CDR3 spans 18 amino acids. Of all the DNA, just the CDR3 is kept, 54 bases in frame from base 1. The germline V gene sets CDR1 to KGHSH and CDR2 to LQKENI. Deletion took 6 bases off V and 8 bases off J, with a span of 31 bases between the germline ends. The immunoSEQ Assay, a bias-controlled multiplex PCR, was used to amplify TCRbeta CDR3 regions from genomic DNA. As for the authors' bioinformatics: Nucleated cell counts per sample were estimated from amplification of reference gene primers within the assay. Sequence reads were collapsed and filtered to measure the absolute abundance of every unique TCRbeta CDR3 rearrangement. Productive Simpson clonality was computed per sample as the square root of Simpson's diversity index over productive rearrangements. As stored in TCRdb, this immuneACCESS dataset retains in-frame rearrangements with V and J assigned. A fraction of the clones does not appear; measured against another copy, unresolved V genes explain less than half of the discrepancy, and the remainder lacks a known reason. V and J calls plus clone size are reproduced from that table; the DNA served to infer D and trimming. This sample lists around 240,000 clones; roughly four fifths were detected once. The ten top clones hold around 1.8% of the sample.

This specimen belongs to a study of blood T cell repertoires in COVID-19 (dated by TCRdb to about 2020). Study-wide context: Samples from collaborators originated in the United States, Italy and Spain and spanned both the acute and convalescent phases of COVID-19. Deeply sampled blood TCRbeta repertoires from subjects exposed to, actively infected with, or recovered from COVID-19 were included in the dataset. Where available, HLA class I and class II types were obtained from metadata supplied by the sample provider rather than from assay-based typing. The repertoires were released in a freely available public database meant as a resource for research on the immune response to SARS-CoV-2. The prospective study material was composed of cDNA or gDNA derived from T cells, B-cell-depleted T cells, or PBMCs. Samples came from the ongoing ImmuneRACE study (first 160 participants) plus 1,254 subjects from 6 global collaborators. A de-identified subject ID, COVID-19 status, age in years and sex were almost always included in the sample metadata. General conclusions and limits of the study: The quantity of clinical and demographic metadata differed by source and by participant and was supplied without curation.

Sequences were obtained from peripheral blood. The sequence was collected from a woman older than 75 with acute or convalescent COVID-19. This sequence uses TRBV18 and TRBJ1-2, with TRBD1 as a weak D call on 6 bases. The CDR3 here reads CASSPVRDTRSLPRGYTF. Read as DNA, the sequence is TGTGCCAGCTCCCCAGTCCGGGACACCAGATCCCTGCCGCGCGGCTACACCTTC.